Shown below are 18 T cell receptor beta chains from a single sample sequenced in a study of quantifying T cell responses using KT2 cells. Study-level background: Reverse transcription used primers in the TCR alpha and beta constant regions.

Each cDNA got a UMI-containing oligo ligated at its 3' end. An equimolar mix of RC1.1 and RC1.2 primed the beta chain across TRBC1 and TRBC2. Each CDR3 protein is one row after TCRdb ran MiXCR on the UMI-ligation and nested PCR reads. The sample carries more than 55,000 distinct CDR3 sequences, over 9% recorded once. The sequenced sample consisted of PBMCs spiked with cells of the T cell clone KT2. Every receptor here comes from a human donor.

The genes are TRBV3-1 and TRBJ1-2; D uncertain. This CDR3 has 13 residues. V was cut by 2 bases and J by 6 bases, with 10 bases left in between. Germline values: CDR1 LGHDT, CDR2 YNNKEL (reference sequence). CDR3 nucleotide sequence: TGTGCCAGCAGCCAATCCGGACGGGATGGCTACACCTTC. It encodes CASSQSGRDGYTF.

This clonotype was observed a handful of times. The chain uses TRBV6-2 or TRBV6-3 and TRBJ2-1; the match to TRBD2 covers 8 bases. The trim removed 5 bases at V and 2 bases at J, leaving 8 bases unmatched. The CDR3 has 16 residues. CDR1 is MNHEY, CDR2 SVGEGT, per germline. The CDR3 nucleotides are TGTGCCAGCAGTCCAGAGCGGGAGTTCGCCTACAATGAGCAGTTCTTC. This gives the protein CASSPEREFAYNEQFF.

This clonotype was seen at least ten times. The V call is TRBV6-1, the J call TRBJ2-7; 9 bases are a match to TRBD1. Trimming cost V 4 bases and J 5 bases; bases outside gene matches: 12. The CDR3 covers 16 residues. Germline V gene sequence: CDR1 MNHNS, CDR2 SASEGT. The CDR3 DNA sequence: TGTGCCAGCAGTGCCCCTACCGGGACAGGGTTCCACGAGCAGTACTTC. As protein: CASSAPTGTGFHEQYF.

The chain has TRBV6-2 or TRBV6-3 and TRBJ2-2; D might be TRBD1 (5 bases). The V gene's germline CDR1 is MNHEY and CDR2 SVGEGT. The germline V and J ends were trimmed by 0 bases and 6 bases, with 8 bases remaining between them. The CDR3 loop spans 14 amino acids. The CDR3 DNA is TGTGCCAGCAGTTACTCGAAGGGGTCCGGGGAGCTGTTTTTT. This encodes CASSYSKGSGELFF.

In this sample, this clonotype turned up many times. The chain links TRBV6-6 to TRBJ2-1; 10 nucleotides match TRBD2. The V segment lost 0 bases and the J segment 4 bases; nucleotides outside the gene matches: 6. The germline gives CDR1 MNHNY, CDR2 SVGAGI (reference sequence). This CDR3 region has 17 residues. In nucleotides, the CDR3 is TGTGCCAGCAGTTACTCGGTAGCGGGAGGAAGATACAATGAGCAGTTCTTC. Amino acid sequence: CASSYSVAGGRYNEQFF.

V gene TRBV2 combines with J gene TRBJ2-3; D gene ambiguous. Trimming pared 4 bases from V and 2 bases from J, leaving 4 bases between. The CDR3 has 12 residues. Germline lookup yields CDR1 SNHLY and CDR2 FYNNEI. CDR3 DNA sequence: TGTGCCAGCAGTGGGCCCACAGATACGCAGTATTTT. Residues: CASSGPTDTQYF.

In its sample, this clonotype was seen many times. This chain links TRBV7-9 with TRBJ1-6; D not resolved. V lost 5 bases to trimming and J lost 7 bases, with 12 bases between them. Looked up from germline, CDR1 is SEHNR and CDR2 is FQNEAQ (reference sequence). The CDR3 spans 14 residues. CDR3 sequence: CASSGNSGNSPLHF. CDR3 nucleotides: TGTGCCAGCAGCGGGAACTCGGGGAATTCACCCCTCCACTTT.

The rearrangement joins TRBV30 to TRBJ1-2, with D unresolved. CDR3 length: 12 residues. Germline V gives CDR1 GTSNPN, CDR2 SVGIG (reference sequence). V shed 5 bases and J shed 1 base, with 8 bases lying between them. In DNA form, the CDR3 reads TGTGCCTGGTCTGACGGTAACTATGGCTACACCTTC. Its protein product is CAWSDGNYGYTF.

This clonotype was seen only a few times. The chain couples TRBV10-3 to TRBJ2-7, with D uncertain. The CDR3 contains 15 residues. CDR1 is ENHRY and CDR2 is SYGVKD in the germline V gene. Trimming took 3 bases from V and 2 from J, leaving 14 bases between them. Here the CDR3 reads CAISDPRVPAYEQYF. The DNA for the CDR3 is TGTGCCATCAGTGACCCCAGAGTCCCAGCCTACGAGCAGTACTTC.

This chain uses TRBV29-1 with TRBJ1-1, with D uncertain. V shed 4 bases and J shed 3 bases, with 12 bases lying between them. The CDR3 consists of 13 residues. Germline V CDR1 and CDR2: SQVTM, ANQGSEA. The DNA for the CDR3 is TGCAGCGTTGTCGCGGCTGCGGACACTGAAGCTTTCTTT. This encodes CSVVAAADTEAFF. Full variable domain (remainder filled in from reference TRBV29-1 and TRBJ1-1): SAVISQKPSRDICQRGTSLTIQCQVDSQVTMMFWYRQQPGQSLTLIATANQGSEATYESGFVIDKFPISRPNLTFSTLTVSNMSPEDSSIYLCSVVAAADTEAFFGQGTRLTVV.

This clonotype appeared a few times. This chain links TRBV29-1 with TRBJ1-1; perhaps TRBD1 as D (6 bases). Germline V gene sequence: CDR1 SQVTM, CDR2 ANQGSEA. The CDR3 spans 14 residues. V lost 6 bases to trimming and J lost 6 bases, with 20 bases between them. Here the CDR3 reads CSVSQGGQTSEAFF. The CDR3 DNA reads as TGCAGCGTCTCCCAAGGGGGACAAACCTCTGAAGCTTTCTTT.

This clonotype appeared many times. The J gene is TRBJ1-1, the V gene TRBV29-1; D is ambiguous. V lost 3 bases and J lost 4, with 6 bases in between. The CDR3 sequence is 11 residues long. The germline V gene has CDR1 SQVTM and CDR2 ANQGSEA. CDR3 protein: CSVERTTEAFF. For the CDR3, the DNA is TGCAGCGTTGAGAGGACCACTGAAGCTTTCTTT.

This clonotype has a count of ten or more. The chain recombines TRBV10-2 with TRBJ1-1; D uncertain. There are 13 residues in the CDR3. Trimming removed 4 bases from V and 1 base from J, with 7 bases in between. The germline V gene encodes CDR1 WSHSY and CDR2 SAAADI. The chain's CDR3 is CASSVQKNTEAFF. In DNA, the CDR3 is TGCGCCAGCAGTGTTCAGAAGAACACTGAAGCTTTCTTT.

The chain combines TRBV20-1 with TRBJ1-1; D gene ambiguous. The length of the CDR3 is 14 residues. Germline V lookup: CDR1 DFQATT, CDR2 SNEGSKA (reference sequence). Trimming stripped 4 bases from V and 1 base from J, with 13 bases between. In DNA, the CDR3 is TGCAGTGCTACCTTCCCGGACTCGAACACTGAAGCTTTCTTT. Translation gives CSATFPDSNTEAFF.

The chain carries TRBV7-8 and TRBJ2-4; D may be TRBD2 (6 bases). V was clipped by 5 bases and J by 10 bases, with 15 bases between them. CDR1 is SGHVS and CDR2 is FQNEAQ in the germline V gene. This CDR3 comprises 13 residues. CDR3 nucleotide sequence: TGTGCCAGCAGCCCCCGTTCGGGGAGGATTCAGTACTTC. Amino acid sequence: CASSPRSGRIQYF. The full variable domain, with the rest looked up from reference TRBV7-8 and TRBJ2-4, is GAGVSQSPRYKVAKRGQDVALRCDPISGHVSLFWYQQALGQGPEFLTYFQNEAQLDKSGLPSDRFFAERPEGSVSTLKIQRTQQEDSAVYLCASSPRSGRIQYFGAGTRLSVL.

The table lists this clonotype with a few counts. V is TRBV7-2 and J is TRBJ1-6; no definite D call. Trimming took off 1 base at V and 9 bases at J, with 13 bases between the two ends. The CDR3 sequence is 15 residues long. Germline V CDR1 and CDR2: SGHTA, FQGNSA. The CDR3 protein is CASSLESSGISPLHF. In nucleotides, the CDR3 is TGTGCCAGCAGCTTAGAGTCAAGCGGAATTTCACCCCTCCACTTT. The complete variable domain, with remaining parts taken from reference TRBV7-2 and TRBJ1-6, reads GAGVSQSPSNKVTEKGKDVELRCDPISGHTALYWYRQSLGQGLEFLIYFQGNSAPDKSGLPSDRFSAERTGGSVSTLTIQRTQQEDSAVYLCASSLESSGISPLHFGNGTRLTVT.

This clonotype was seen repeatedly, ten times or more. The DNA of the CDR3 is TGTGCCAGCAGCGAGGACACCGTAAACACCGGGGAGCTGTTTTTT. Protein: CASSEDTVNTGELFF. The chain is built from TRBV11-3 and TRBJ2-2, with a weak D call TRBD1 (5 bases). Germline V CDR1 and CDR2: SGHNT, YENEEA. Trimming left V 5 bases short and J 2 bases short, with 12 bases between. The CDR3 length is 15 residues.

Worth noting for this clonotype: A read error may explain this, as a much larger clone is one base away. The rearrangement joins TRBV19 to TRBJ1-2, with a possible D match to TRBD1 (5 bases). The germline CDR1 and CDR2 sequences are LNHDA and SQIVND (reference sequence). The CDR3 extends over 15 amino acids. V gave up 5 bases and J gave up 4 bases, with 17 bases separating them. CDR3 nucleotides: TGTGCCAGTAGTTTGCCGGACGGGGACCCCTATGGCTACACCTTC. This codes for CASSLPDGDPYGYTF.